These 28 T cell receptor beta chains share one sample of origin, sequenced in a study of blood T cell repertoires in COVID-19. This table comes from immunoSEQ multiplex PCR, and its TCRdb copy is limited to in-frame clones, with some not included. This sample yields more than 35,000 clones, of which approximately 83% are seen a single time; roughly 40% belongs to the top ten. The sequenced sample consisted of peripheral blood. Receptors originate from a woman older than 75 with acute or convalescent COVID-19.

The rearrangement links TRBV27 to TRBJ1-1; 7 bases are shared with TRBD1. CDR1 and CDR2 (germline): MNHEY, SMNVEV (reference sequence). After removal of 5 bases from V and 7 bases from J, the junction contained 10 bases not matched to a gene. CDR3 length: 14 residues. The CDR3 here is CASSDTGEVDEAFF. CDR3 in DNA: TGTGCCAGCAGTGATACAGGGGAAGTCGATGAAGCTTTCTTT.

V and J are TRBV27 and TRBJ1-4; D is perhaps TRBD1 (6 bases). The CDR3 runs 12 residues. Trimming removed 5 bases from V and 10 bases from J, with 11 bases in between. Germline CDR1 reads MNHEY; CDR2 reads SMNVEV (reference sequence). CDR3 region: CASSRQAGKLFF. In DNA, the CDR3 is TGTGCCAGCAGTCGACAGGCGGGAAAACTGTTTTTT.

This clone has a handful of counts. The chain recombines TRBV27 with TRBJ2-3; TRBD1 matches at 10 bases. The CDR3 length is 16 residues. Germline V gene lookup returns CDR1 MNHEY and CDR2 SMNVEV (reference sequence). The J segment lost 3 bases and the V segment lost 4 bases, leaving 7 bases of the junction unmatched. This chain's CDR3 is CASSWSSGQGTDTQYF. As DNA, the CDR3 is TGTGCCAGCAGTTGGAGTTCGGGACAGGGGACAGATACGCAGTATTTT.

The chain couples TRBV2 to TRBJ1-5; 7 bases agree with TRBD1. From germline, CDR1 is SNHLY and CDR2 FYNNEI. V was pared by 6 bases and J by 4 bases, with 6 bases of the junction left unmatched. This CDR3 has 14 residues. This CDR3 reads CASSLQGRNQPQHF. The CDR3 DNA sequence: TGTGCCAGCAGCTTACAGGGGAGGAATCAGCCCCAGCATTTT.

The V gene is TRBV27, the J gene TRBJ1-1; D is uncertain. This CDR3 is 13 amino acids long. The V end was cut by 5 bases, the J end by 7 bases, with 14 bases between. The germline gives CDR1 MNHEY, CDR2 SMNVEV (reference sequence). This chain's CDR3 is CASSPSSYGEAFF. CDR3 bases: TGTGCCAGCAGTCCATCTTCGTACGGTGAAGCTTTCTTT.

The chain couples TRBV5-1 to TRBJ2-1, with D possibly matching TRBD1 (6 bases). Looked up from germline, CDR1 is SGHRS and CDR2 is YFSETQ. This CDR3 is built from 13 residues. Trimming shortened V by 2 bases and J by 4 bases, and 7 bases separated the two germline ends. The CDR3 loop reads CASSLRGYNEQFF. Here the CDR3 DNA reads TGCGCCAGCAGCTTAAGGGGGTACAATGAGCAGTTCTTC.

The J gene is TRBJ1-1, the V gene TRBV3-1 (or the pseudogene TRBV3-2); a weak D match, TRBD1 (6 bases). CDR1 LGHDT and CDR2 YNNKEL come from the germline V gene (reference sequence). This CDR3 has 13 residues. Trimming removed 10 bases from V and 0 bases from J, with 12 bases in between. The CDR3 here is CATRDTLNTEAFF. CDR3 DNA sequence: TGTGCCACCCGGGACACACTGAACACTGAAGCTTTCTTT.

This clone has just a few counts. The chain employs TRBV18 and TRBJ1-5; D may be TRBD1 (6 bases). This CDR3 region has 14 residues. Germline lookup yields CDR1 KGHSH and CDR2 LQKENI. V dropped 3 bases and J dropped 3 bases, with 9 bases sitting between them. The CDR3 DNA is TGTGCCAGCTCACCGGGACAATCCAATCAGCCCCAGCATTTT. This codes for CASSPGQSNQPQHF.

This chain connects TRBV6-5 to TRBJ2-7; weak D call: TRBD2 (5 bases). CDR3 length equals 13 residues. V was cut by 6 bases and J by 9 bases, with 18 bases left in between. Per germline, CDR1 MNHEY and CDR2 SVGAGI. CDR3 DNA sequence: TGTGCCAGCAGCCGACGGGGTTTCGACGGGCAGTACTTC. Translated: CASSRRGFDGQYF.

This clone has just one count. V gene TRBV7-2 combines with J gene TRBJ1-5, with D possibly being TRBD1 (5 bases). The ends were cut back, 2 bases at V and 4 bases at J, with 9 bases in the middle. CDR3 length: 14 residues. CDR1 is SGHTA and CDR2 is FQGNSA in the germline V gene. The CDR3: CASSLPGFNQPQHF. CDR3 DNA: TGTGCCAGCAGCTTACCAGGGTTTAATCAGCCCCAGCATTTT.

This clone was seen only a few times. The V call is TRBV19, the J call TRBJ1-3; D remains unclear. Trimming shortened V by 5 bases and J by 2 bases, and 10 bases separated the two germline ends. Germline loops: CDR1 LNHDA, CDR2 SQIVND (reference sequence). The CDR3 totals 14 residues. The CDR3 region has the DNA TGTGCCAGTAGTCCCGGGAATCCTGGAAACACCATATATTTT. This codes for CASSPGNPGNTIYF. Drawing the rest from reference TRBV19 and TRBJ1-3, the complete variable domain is DGGITQSPKYLFRKEGQNVTLSCEQNLNHDAMYWYRQDPGQGLRLIYYSQIVNDFQKGDIAEGYSVSREKKESFPLTVTSAQKNPTAFYLCASSPGNPGNTIYFGEGSWLTVV.

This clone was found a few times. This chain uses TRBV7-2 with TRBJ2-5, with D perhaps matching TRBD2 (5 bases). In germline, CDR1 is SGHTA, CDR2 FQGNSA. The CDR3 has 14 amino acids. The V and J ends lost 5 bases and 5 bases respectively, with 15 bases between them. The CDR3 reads CASSHGLVEETQYF. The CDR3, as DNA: TGTGCCAGCAGCCACGGACTGGTAGAGGAGACCCAGTACTTC.

The DNA of the CDR3 is TGTGCCAGCAGTTCCACCCCCCACAGGGGCGAAACTTTCTTT. Its protein is CASSSTPHRGETFF. The chain combines TRBV6-5 with TRBJ1-1; 7 bases are shared with TRBD1. CDR1 and CDR2 (germline): MNHEY, SVGAGI. The CDR3 runs 14 residues. After removal of 4 bases from V and 12 bases from J, the junction contained 14 bases not matched to a gene.

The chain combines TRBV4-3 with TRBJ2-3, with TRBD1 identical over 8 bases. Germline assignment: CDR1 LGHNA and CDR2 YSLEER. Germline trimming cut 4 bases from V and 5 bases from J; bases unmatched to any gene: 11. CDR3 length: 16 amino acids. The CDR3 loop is CASSRDRTGPVDTQYF. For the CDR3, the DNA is TGCGCCAGCAGCCGGGATCGGACAGGGCCGGTAGATACGCAGTATTTT.

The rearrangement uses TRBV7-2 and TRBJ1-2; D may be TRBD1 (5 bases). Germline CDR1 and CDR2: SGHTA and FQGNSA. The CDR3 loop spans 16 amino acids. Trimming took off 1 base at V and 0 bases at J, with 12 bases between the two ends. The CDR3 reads CASSLGRDRPNYGYTF. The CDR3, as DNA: TGTGCCAGCAGCTTAGGGCGTGACAGACCTAACTATGGCTACACCTTC.

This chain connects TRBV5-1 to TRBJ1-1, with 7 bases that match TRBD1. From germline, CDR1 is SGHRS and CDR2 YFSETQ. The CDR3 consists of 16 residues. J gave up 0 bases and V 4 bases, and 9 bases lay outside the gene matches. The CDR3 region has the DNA TGCGCCAGCAGCGCAGGGACAGTACACCTGAACACTGAAGCTTTCTTT. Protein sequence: CASSAGTVHLNTEAFF.

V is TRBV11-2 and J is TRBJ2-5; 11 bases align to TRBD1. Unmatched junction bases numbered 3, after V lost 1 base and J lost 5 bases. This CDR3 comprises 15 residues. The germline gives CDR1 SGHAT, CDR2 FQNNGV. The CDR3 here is CASSLGGTGGETQYF. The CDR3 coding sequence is TGTGCCAGCAGCTTAGGAGGGACAGGGGGGGAGACCCAGTACTTC.

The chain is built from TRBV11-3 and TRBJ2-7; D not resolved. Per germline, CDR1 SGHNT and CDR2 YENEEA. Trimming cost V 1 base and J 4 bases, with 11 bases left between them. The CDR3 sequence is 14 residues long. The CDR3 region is CASSLGAERYEQYF. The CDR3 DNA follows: TGTGCCAGCAGCTTAGGGGCAGAACGTTACGAGCAGTACTTC. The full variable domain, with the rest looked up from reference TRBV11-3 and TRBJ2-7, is EAGVVQSPRYKIIEKKQPVAFWCNPISGHNTLYWYLQNLGQGPELLIRYENEEAVDDSQLPKDRFSAERLKGVDSTLKIQPAELGDSAVYLCASSLGAERYEQYFGPGTRLTVT.

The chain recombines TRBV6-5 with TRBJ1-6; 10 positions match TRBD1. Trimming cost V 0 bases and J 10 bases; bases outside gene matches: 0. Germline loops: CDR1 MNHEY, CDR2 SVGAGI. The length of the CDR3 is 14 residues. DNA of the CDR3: TGTGCCAGCAGTTACTCGACAGGGGGCTCACCCCTCCACTTT. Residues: CASSYSTGGSPLHF.

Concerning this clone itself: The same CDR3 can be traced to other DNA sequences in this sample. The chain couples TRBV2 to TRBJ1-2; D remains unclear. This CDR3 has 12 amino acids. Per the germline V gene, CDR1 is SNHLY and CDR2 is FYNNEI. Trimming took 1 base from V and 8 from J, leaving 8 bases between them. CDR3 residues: CASSEGSYGYTF. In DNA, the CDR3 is TGTGCCAGCAGTGAAGGGTCCTACGGCTACACCTTC.

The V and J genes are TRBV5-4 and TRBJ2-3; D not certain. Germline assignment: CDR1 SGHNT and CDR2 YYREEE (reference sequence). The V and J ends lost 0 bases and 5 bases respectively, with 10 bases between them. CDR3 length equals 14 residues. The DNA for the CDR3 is TGTGCCAGCAGCTTGGTTTCTAACCGAGATACGCAGTATTTT. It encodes CASSLVSNRDTQYF.

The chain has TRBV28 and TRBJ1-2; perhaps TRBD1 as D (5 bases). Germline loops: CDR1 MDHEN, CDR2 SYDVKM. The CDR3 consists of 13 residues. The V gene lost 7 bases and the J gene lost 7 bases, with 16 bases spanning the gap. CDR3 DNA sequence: TGTGCCAGCACCACGGAGGGGCCCTTTGGCTACACCTTC. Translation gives CASTTEGPFGYTF.

The DNA for the CDR3 is TGTGCCAGCTCACCATCGGGGGAGCTTGTGGAGCAGTACTTC. Protein sequence: CASSPSGELVEQYF. The V and J genes are TRBV18 and TRBJ2-7; D is possibly TRBD2 (6 bases). This CDR3 is 14 amino acids long. Trimming took 2 bases from V and 7 from J, leaving 15 bases between them. Germline V lookup: CDR1 KGHSH, CDR2 LQKENI.

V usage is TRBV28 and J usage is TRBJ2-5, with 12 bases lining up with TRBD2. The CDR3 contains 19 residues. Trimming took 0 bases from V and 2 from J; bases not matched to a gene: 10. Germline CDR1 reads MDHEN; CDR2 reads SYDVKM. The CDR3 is CASSLCLAGGPQIQETQYF. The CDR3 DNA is TGTGCCAGCAGTTTATGTCTAGCGGGGGGGCCTCAGATACAAGAGACCCAGTACTTC.

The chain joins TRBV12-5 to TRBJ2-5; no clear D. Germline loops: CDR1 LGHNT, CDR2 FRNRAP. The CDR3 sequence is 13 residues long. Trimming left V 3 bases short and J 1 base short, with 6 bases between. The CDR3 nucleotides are TGTGCTAGTGGTTTTGGCAGCCAAGAGACCCAGTACTTC. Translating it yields CASGFGSQETQYF.

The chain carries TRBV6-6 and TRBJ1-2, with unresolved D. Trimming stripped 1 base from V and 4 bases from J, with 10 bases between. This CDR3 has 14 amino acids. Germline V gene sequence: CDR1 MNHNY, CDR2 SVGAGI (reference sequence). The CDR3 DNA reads TGTGCCAGCAGTTACTGGGAGCAGGCCTATGGCTACACCTTC. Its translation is CASSYWEQAYGYTF.

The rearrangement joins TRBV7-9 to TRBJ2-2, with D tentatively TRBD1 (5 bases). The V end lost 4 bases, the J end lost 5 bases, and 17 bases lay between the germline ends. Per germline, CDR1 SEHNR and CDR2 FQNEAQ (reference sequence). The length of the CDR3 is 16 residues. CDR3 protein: CASSYSRAETTGELFF. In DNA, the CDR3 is TGTGCCAGCAGCTATTCCAGGGCAGAGACGACCGGGGAGCTGTTTTTT.

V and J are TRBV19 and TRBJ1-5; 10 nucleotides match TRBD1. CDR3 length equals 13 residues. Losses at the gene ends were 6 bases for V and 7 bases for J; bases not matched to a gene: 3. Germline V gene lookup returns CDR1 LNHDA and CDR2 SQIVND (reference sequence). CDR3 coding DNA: TGTGCCAGTAGCGGGACAGGGGAACAGCCCCAGCATTTT. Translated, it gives CASSGTGEQPQHF.